This T cell receptor beta chain comes out of a study of technical replicates of blood from four donors. Generated by immunoSEQ multiplex PCR, the TCRdb table keeps only in-frame clones and is missing some. Among some 70,000 clones, 95% to 97% were seen once, and the ten largest hold more than 0.25%. The sequence derives from a human donor in good health. The sequenced sample was T cells isolated from PBMCs.

CDR3 region: CASSEEASGSTGELFF. The CDR3 DNA reads TGTGCCAGCAGTGAAGAGGCTAGCGGGAGCACCGGGGAGCTGTTTTTT. The V gene is TRBV2, the J gene TRBJ2-2; 10 bases match TRBD2. The ends lost 1 base at V and 4 bases at J; junction bases unmatched: 3. Germline V lookup: CDR1 SNHLY, CDR2 FYNNEI. The CDR3 has 16 amino acids.